This T cell receptor (beta chain) was identified during a study of graft-versus-host responses after intestinal transplantation (dated by TCRdb to the early 2020s). Notes on the research overall: Multivisceral, liver-intestinal, or isolated intestinal transplants were received by the recipients. Every recipient was given anti-thymocyte globulin induction, then maintenance tacrolimus and steroids for approximately 3 years. Bulk TCR-beta CDR3 sequencing was used to track graft-versus-host and host-versus-graft alloreactive T cell clones in the graft, circulation and bone marrow after intestinal transplantation. Alloreactive clones were identified by sequencing pre-transplant mixed lymphocyte reaction products and comparing them with unstimulated pre-transplant donor and recipient T cells. A cohort of roughly 25 intestinal transplant recipients, including one retransplant, was enrolled, and a few patients lacking pretransplant specimens were excluded. A peak of at least 4% donor T cells among recipient peripheral blood mononuclear cells was the definition used for donor T cell macrochimerism. Instead of going to the commercial service, samples from three later patients were sequenced in-house on an Illumina MiSeq and processed with MiXCR.

Library preparation used the immunoSEQ multiplex PCR assay. For most patients, genomic DNA was isolated using the Qiagen DNeasy Blood and Tissue Kit and was shipped frozen to Adaptive Biotechnologies for TCR sequencing. For most patients, genomic DNA was subjected to high-throughput TCR-beta CDR3 sequencing by Adaptive Biotechnologies. Turning to the authors' computational methods: Adaptive's ImmunoSEQ software supplied the TCR sequencing data for around 19 patients, while MiXCR and VDJtools were used to process a few other patients. To correct CD4 versus CD8 sorting errors, any sequence found in both subsets at a frequency ratio below 5:1 was removed. CDR3 nucleotide sequences shared by donor and recipient were removed because the origin of these sequences could not be assigned. To count as alloreactive, a clone needed at least 2-fold expansion over unstimulated cells and a minimum CFSE-low frequency of 0.002% (template counts) or 0.001% (read counts). Mappable clones were those detected in sequenced pre-transplant spleen, lymph node, or MLR CFSE-low populations of the donor or recipient. Cumulative frequency of alloreactive clones was calculated as a percentage of all sequences weighted by copy number. The source is immuneACCESS, and TCRdb retained only in-frame sequences with V and J called. Part of the clones is not carried over; for the studies checked, unresolved V genes explain less than half of this, and the remainder is unexplained. Clone size and the V and J calls come from that table; the DNA yielded D and trimming. The sample has about 71,000 clones on record, roughly 91% of them singletons. Of the sample, under 1.5% falls within the top ten clones.

The sample's time point label, in plain terms: cells obtained before transplantation from donor or recipient. CD3+CD4+ and CD3+CD8+ populations were FACS-sorted from unstimulated pre-transplant donor and recipient cells taken from spleen or lymph nodes. Summary of the overall study and its limitations: GvH clones were found in recipient bone marrow, and some of the GvH clones appeared earlier in ileal mucosa or blood, which is consistent with an intestinal mucosal origin. Conclusions were limited by the relatively low number and heterogeneity of intestinal transplant patients. In the allografts of patients with donor T cell macrochimerism, GvH to HvG T cell clonal ratios were high. Early after transplant, peak levels of circulating GvH clones were associated with declines in HvG clones.

Remarks on this clone: Which antigen it targets is not known. Within one base of it there is no much larger clone, and no base qualities were kept.

This TCR derives from a human donor who received an intestinal transplant. The sequenced sample was unstimulated CD8+ T cells sorted from spleen or lymph node cells, obtained before intestinal transplant.

The sequenced DNA: TGTGCCAGCAGGCTGGGAGAGGGTAGTTCACCCCTCCACTTT. This yields the protein CASRLGEGSSPLHF. The rearranged chain carries TRBV5-8 and TRBJ1-6, with the D gene uncertain. The germline V gene sets CDR1 to SGHTS and CDR2 to YDEGEE. The V end loses 5 bases and the J end loses 9 bases, and a stretch of 15 bases separates them. The CDR3 goes from the cysteine to the phenylalanine over 14 residues. The DNA shown is the 42-base CDR3, in frame from base 1.